A single T cell receptor beta chain is shown here with its context. These data are taken from a study of blood T cell repertoires in COVID-19. Study context: The origin of the acute and convalescent COVID-19 samples was the United States, Italy and Spain.

Only in-frame clones appear in the TCRdb table, and some are missing; sequencing was by immunoSEQ multiplex PCR. The table has over 200,000 clones, over 65% seen once. Germline V gene data show CDR1 as MNHEY and CDR2 as SVGAGI. The V and J ends lost 4 bases and 4 bases respectively, with 5 bases between them. The CDR3 has 12 amino acids. This TCR came from a woman in her sixties or seventies with active or convalescent COVID-19. The sequencing input was peripheral blood. The chain is built from TRBV6-5 and TRBJ1-5; D is undetermined. For the CDR3, the DNA is TGTGCCAGCAGTTCGACAAATCAGCCCCAGCATTTT. Translation gives CASSSTNQPQHF.